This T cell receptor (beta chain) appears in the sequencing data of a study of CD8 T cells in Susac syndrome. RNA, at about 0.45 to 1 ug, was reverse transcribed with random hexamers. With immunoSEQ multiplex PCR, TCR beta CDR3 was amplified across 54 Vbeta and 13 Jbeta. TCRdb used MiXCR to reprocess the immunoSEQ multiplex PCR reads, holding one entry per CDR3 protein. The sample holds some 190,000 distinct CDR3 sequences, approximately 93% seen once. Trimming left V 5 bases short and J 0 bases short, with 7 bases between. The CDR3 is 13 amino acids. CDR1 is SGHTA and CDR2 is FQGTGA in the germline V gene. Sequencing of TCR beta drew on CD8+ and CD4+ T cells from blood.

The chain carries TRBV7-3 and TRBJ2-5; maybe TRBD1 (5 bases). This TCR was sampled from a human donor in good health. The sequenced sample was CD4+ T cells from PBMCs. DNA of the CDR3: TGTGCCAGCAGCAAGGGGCACCAAGAGACCCAGTACTTC. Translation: CASSKGHQETQYF.